Below are 21 T cell receptor beta chains sequenced from a single sample in a study of tumor-infiltrating lymphocytes in localized non-small cell lung cancer. Some clones are missing from TCRdb's copy, which holds only in-frame ones; the method was immunoSEQ multiplex PCR. This sample has around 15,000 clones, with around 80% found just once. Specimen: uninvolved lung tissue not adjacent to the tumor. Source of these receptors: a human donor with non-small cell lung cancer.

V and J are TRBV10-2 and TRBJ2-1; possibly TRBD2 for D (5 bases). This CDR3 is built from 15 residues. The germline gives CDR1 WSHSY, CDR2 SAAADI. The ends were cut back, 4 bases at V and 8 bases at J, with 18 bases in the middle. CDR3 DNA sequence: TGCGCCAGCAGTGCCAGTGACGCGGGTGGGGATGAGCAGTTCTTC. This sequence encodes CASSASDAGGDEQFF.

The chain employs TRBV11-2 and TRBJ2-4, with TRBD1 matching over 7 bases. Germline V lookup: CDR1 SGHAT, CDR2 FQNNGV. The CDR3 sequence is 14 residues long. J gave up 2 bases and V 5 bases, and 3 bases lay outside the gene matches. CDR3 amino acids: CASSQGVSKNIQYF. As DNA, the CDR3 is TGTGCCAGCAGCCAGGGGGTATCCAAAAACATTCAGTACTTC.

This sequence joins TRBV2 and TRBJ2-1, with D uncertain. Germline lookup yields CDR1 SNHLY and CDR2 FYNNEI. This CDR3 has 12 amino acids. V dropped 6 bases and J dropped 7 bases, with 10 bases sitting between them. CDR3 nucleotide sequence: TGTGCCAGCAGCCCTGCAAGTAATGAGCAGTTCTTC. Translating it yields CASSPASNEQFF. The full variable domain, its missing parts supplied by reference TRBV2 and TRBJ2-1, is EPEVTQTPSHQVTQMGQEVILRCVPISNHLYFYWYRQILGQKVEFLVSFYNNEISEKSEIFDDQFSVERPDGSNFTLKIRSTKLEDSAMYFCASSPASNEQFFGPGTRLTVL.

The V call is TRBV5-8, the J call TRBJ1-1, with 9 positions matching TRBD1. The germline gives CDR1 SGHTS, CDR2 YDEGEE. The CDR3 sequence is 20 residues long. V was pared by 2 bases and J by 1 base, with 18 bases of the junction left unmatched. The CDR3 coding sequence is TGTGCCAGCAGCTTCCTCCACAGATTGTGGGGACAGGGTGGGAACACTGAAGCTTTCTTT. Protein: CASSFLHRLWGQGGNTEAFF.

There are a few counts of this clone. The chain joins TRBV4-1 to TRBJ2-1; 8 bases are shared with TRBD2. The germline CDR1 and CDR2 sequences are MGHRA and YSYEKL. CDR3 length: 17 residues. V dropped 2 bases and J dropped 4; count of bases not matched to a gene: 10. This CDR3 is CASSQSPLAGSYNEQFF. The CDR3 bases are TGCGCCAGCAGCCAATCCCCGCTAGCGGGTAGTTACAATGAGCAGTTCTTC.

The chain joins TRBV5-1 to TRBJ1-3; 11 nucleotides match TRBD1. The V gene end was trimmed by 1 base and the J gene end by 0 bases; junction bases not matched to a gene: 9. Germline loops: CDR1 SGHRS, CDR2 YFSETQ. CDR3 length: 19 residues. The CDR3 nucleotides are TGCGCCAGCAGCTTGATCGGACAGGGGGCCCTTAGCTCTGGAAACACCATATATTTT. Protein: CASSLIGQGALSSGNTIYF.

This chain connects TRBV9 to TRBJ2-3, with a weak D call TRBD1 (5 bases). The CDR3 sequence is 15 residues long. Germline values: CDR1 SGDLS, CDR2 YYNGEE. With 2 bases removed from V and 0 bases from J, the gap between germline ends came to 10 bases. The CDR3 sequence: CASSVQGPSTDTQYF. For the CDR3, the DNA is TGTGCCAGCAGCGTCCAGGGTCCTAGCACAGATACGCAGTATTTT.

This clone was counted once. The chain links TRBV5-1 to TRBJ2-5; 7 positions match TRBD2. Germline trimming cut 4 bases from V and 5 bases from J; bases unmatched to any gene: 11. Germline V gene sequence: CDR1 SGHRS, CDR2 YFSETQ. This CDR3 has 15 residues. In DNA, the CDR3 is TGCGCCAGCAGCGCGGGGGTAGGACGACAGGAGACCCAGTACTTC. Translating gives CASSAGVGRQETQYF.

The rearrangement joins TRBV6-5 to TRBJ2-7; D may be TRBD1 or TRBD2 (5 bases each). The CDR3 is 13 amino acids. Trimming shortened V by 5 bases and J by 4 bases, and 12 bases separated the two germline ends. CDR1 is MNHEY, CDR2 SVGAGI, per germline. For the CDR3, the DNA is TGTGCCAGCAGTGATGGGACGGATTACGAGCAGTACTTC. Translating gives CASSDGTDYEQYF.

The rearrangement links TRBV6-1 to TRBJ2-7, with TRBD2 as a possible D gene (5 bases). This CDR3 has 16 amino acids. Germline CDR1 and CDR2: MNHNS and SASEGT. Between the trimmed V and J ends, which lost 2 bases and 1 base, there was a span of 15 bases. CDR3 sequence (DNA): TGTGCCAGCAGTGAACTGGAGGCAGCGGCGTCCTACGAGCAGTACTTC. It encodes CASSELEAAASYEQYF.

V and J are TRBV11-2 and TRBJ2-7; D remains ambiguous. From germline, CDR1 is SGHAT and CDR2 FQNNGV. Between the trimmed V and J ends, which lost 7 bases and 2 bases, there was a span of 15 bases. The CDR3 is made up of 14 amino acids. CDR3 loop: CASTDSAVAYEQYF. In DNA form, the CDR3 reads TGTGCCAGCACCGACTCGGCCGTAGCCTACGAGCAGTACTTC.

This chain connects TRBV5-1 to TRBJ1-1, with D hard to call. This CDR3 comprises 13 residues. V lost 4 bases to trimming and J lost 0 bases, with 7 bases between them. Germline CDR1 and CDR2: SGHRS and YFSETQ. As DNA, the CDR3 is TGCGCCAGCAGCCAGACCTTGAACACTGAAGCTTTCTTT. Translated, it gives CASSQTLNTEAFF.

The chain recombines TRBV2 with TRBJ2-1, with 7 bases matching TRBD2. Germline V gives CDR1 SNHLY, CDR2 FYNNEI. Trimming cost V 0 bases and J 5 bases; bases outside gene matches: 7. The CDR3 length is 16 residues. CDR3 in DNA: TGTGCCAGCAGTGAAGCTTCATCACTAGCGCACAATGAGCAGTTCTTC. Its translation is CASSEASSLAHNEQFF.

This clone was observed once. This sequence joins TRBV5-1 and TRBJ2-3; TRBD1 matches 7 bases. Trimming took 4 bases from V and 4 from J; bases not matched to a gene: 12. The CDR3 consists of 16 residues. The germline gives CDR1 SGHRS, CDR2 YFSETQ. CDR3 region: CASSPDTGVWADTQYF. The DNA of the CDR3 is TGCGCCAGCAGCCCAGATACAGGGGTGTGGGCAGATACGCAGTATTTT.

The rearrangement links TRBV6-1 to TRBJ2-7, with D perhaps matching TRBD1 (6 bases). V was cut by 2 bases and J by 4 bases, with 12 bases left in between. CDR1 is MNHNS, CDR2 SASEGT, per germline. The CDR3 covers 14 residues. The CDR3 loop reads CASSELRTVYEQYF. The CDR3 coding sequence is TGTGCCAGCAGTGAATTAAGGACAGTATACGAGCAGTACTTC.

The genes are TRBV18 and TRBJ2-5, with TRBD2 as a possible D gene (6 bases). Germline assignment: CDR1 KGHSH and CDR2 LQKENI. The V end was cut by 0 bases, the J end by 5 bases, with 19 bases between. This CDR3 is built from 17 residues. CDR3 in DNA: TGTGCCAGCTCACCACCGAACGTCTACAAGGGGAGGGAGACCCAGTACTTC. Translation: CASSPPNVYKGRETQYF.

This clone was recorded only once. The CDR3 here is CASSLDAGTGELFF. The CDR3 DNA is TGTGCCAGCAGCTTAGACGCTGGGACCGGGGAGCTGTTTTTT. This sequence joins TRBV7-2 and TRBJ2-2; unclear D gene. Trimming stripped 1 base from V and 5 bases from J, with 8 bases between. The CDR3 consists of 14 residues. Germline V CDR1 and CDR2: SGHTA, FQGNSA.

The chain joins TRBV2 to TRBJ2-3; 14 nucleotides match TRBD2. J lost 5 bases, V lost 7 bases, and 14 bases had no gene match. The CDR3 runs 18 residues. Germline-derived CDR1 and CDR2 are SNHLY and FYNNEI. The CDR3 DNA is TGTGCCAGCAATAGTTATCCGGGACTAGCGGGAGCGGAAGATACGCAGTATTTT. Translation: CASNSYPGLAGAEDTQYF.

The gene calls are TRBV25-1 and TRBJ2-7; 9 bases are a match to TRBD1. The CDR3 runs to 15 residues. With 5 bases clipped from V and 7 bases from J, the junction kept 12 bases outside the gene matches. Germline CDR1 MGHDK, CDR2 SYGVNS. CDR3 amino acids: CASSRPGTGRKEQYF. The CDR3 nucleotides are TGTGCCAGCAGTCGGCCGGGGACAGGGAGGAAGGAGCAGTACTTC.

This clone was observed a few times. V gene TRBV9 combines with J gene TRBJ1-1; TRBD1 matches 9 bases. V lost 1 base, J lost 4 bases, and 5 bases stayed unmatched. There are 15 residues in the CDR3. The V gene's germline CDR1 is SGDLS and CDR2 YYNGEE. The CDR3 spells CASSVSGTGLTEAFF. CDR3 bases: TGTGCCAGCAGCGTATCAGGGACAGGGCTCACTGAAGCTTTCTTT.

The chain joins TRBV6-6 to TRBJ1-5, with TRBD1 as a possible D gene (5 bases). Germline CDR1 MNHNY, CDR2 SVGAGI (reference sequence). V gave up 5 bases and J gave up 6 bases, with 14 bases separating them. The CDR3 extends over 14 amino acids. The CDR3 DNA reads TGTGCCAGCAGTCCCGACAGAGAAAGTCAGCCCCAGCATTTT. Translating gives CASSPDRESQPQHF.